Listed below are T cell receptor beta chains from one sample, sequenced in a study of spatial heterogeneity in lung cancer. TCRdb re-analysed the 5' RACE reads in MiXCR, keeping a single row per CDR3 protein. The sample lists about 2,600 distinct CDR3 sequences, 4.4% occurring once. The sequencing used normal lung tissue next to the tumor, collected at surgery. The receptor source for this set is a female donor with early-stage non-small cell lung cancer. The CDR3 runs from the conserved cysteine through the conserved F or W. The D gene is left open where the match is weak. Size values are once, few and many counts, or a class for expanded clones, and some rows have none.

v_gene: TRBV20-1
abundance: medium-sized
d_gene: -
j_gene: TRBJ1-1
CDR3aa: CSARSPWTEAFF
CDR3nt: TGCAGTGCTAGGAGTCCCTGGACTGAAGCTTTCTTT

v_gene: TRBV12-3/TRBV12-4
abundance: medium-sized
d_gene: TRBD1
j_gene: TRBJ1-5
CDR3aa: CAIGQGIGQPQHF
CDR3nt: TGTGCCATCGGACAGGGAATAGGGCAGCCCCAGCATTTT

v_gene: TRBV9
abundance: medium-sized
d_gene: -
j_gene: TRBJ2-5
CDR3aa: CASSVGASGTQYF
CDR3nt: TGTGCCAGCAGCGTAGGCGCGTCCGGAACCCAGTACTTC

v_gene: TRBV12-3/TRBV12-4
abundance: medium-sized
d_gene: -
j_gene: TRBJ1-1
CDR3aa: CASSSELNTEAFF
CDR3nt: TGTGCCAGCAGTTCAGAGCTGAACACTGAAGCTTTCTTT

v_gene: TRBV7-3
abundance: many
d_gene: -
j_gene: TRBJ1-1
CDR3aa: CASSYRSGRGTEAFF
CDR3nt: TGTGCCAGCAGCTACAGATCAGGGAGGGGGACTGAAGCTTTCTTT

v_gene: TRBV20-1
abundance: few
d_gene: TRBD1
j_gene: TRBJ1-5
CDR3aa: CSARIGGQPQHF
CDR3nt: TGCAGTGCTAGAATAGGGGGCCAGCCCCAGCATTTT

v_gene: TRBV28
abundance: medium-sized
d_gene: -
j_gene: TRBJ2-5
CDR3aa: CASSSDYYREETQYF
CDR3nt: TGTGCCAGCAGCTCGGATTATTACAGGGAAGAGACCCAGTACTTC

v_gene: TRBV3-1
abundance: large
d_gene: -
j_gene: TRBJ2-3
CDR3aa: CASSQDVAGNTDTQYF
CDR3nt: TGTGCCAGCAGCCAAGATGTAGCCGGGAACACAGATACGCAGTATTTT

v_gene: TRBV5-5
abundance: medium-sized
d_gene: TRBD1
j_gene: TRBJ2-1
CDR3aa: CASSFRGQSNNEQFF
CDR3nt: TGTGCCAGCAGCTTTAGGGGACAGAGTAACAATGAGCAGTTCTTC

v_gene: TRBV6-1
abundance: medium-sized
d_gene: -
j_gene: TRBJ2-3
CDR3aa: CASSDWEDTQYF
CDR3nt: TGTGCCAGCAGTGATTGGGAAGATACGCAGTATTTT

v_gene: TRBV18
abundance: many
d_gene: -
j_gene: TRBJ1-4
CDR3aa: CASSPGATNEKLFF
CDR3nt: TGTGCCAGCTCACCAGGTGCAACTAATGAAAAACTGTTTTTT

v_gene: TRBV6-4
abundance: medium-sized
d_gene: TRBD1
j_gene: TRBJ2-3
CDR3aa: CASSEGQGGTDTQYF
CDR3nt: TGTGCCAGCAGTGAAGGACAGGGCGGCACAGATACGCAGTATTTT

v_gene: TRBV5-1
abundance: medium-sized
d_gene: -
j_gene: TRBJ1-6
CDR3aa: CASSWMAVLVWNSPLHF
CDR3nt: TGCGCCAGCAGCTGGATGGCTGTTTTGGTTTGGAATTCACCCCTCCACTTT

v_gene: TRBV12-5
abundance: many
d_gene: TRBD1
j_gene: TRBJ2-7
CDR3aa: CASGTPDGQGSYEQYF
CDR3nt: TGTGCTAGTGGCACCCCAGACGGACAGGGGTCCTACGAGCAGTACTTC

v_gene: TRBV18
abundance: -
d_gene: -
j_gene: TRBJ2-3
CDR3aa: CASSPLAPSGDTQYF
CDR3nt: TGTGCCAGCTCCCCGTTGGCACCCTCGGGAGATACGCAGTATTTT

v_gene: TRBV6-2/TRBV6-3
abundance: medium-sized
d_gene: -
j_gene: TRBJ1-2
CDR3aa: CASSSLIDRNYGYTF
CDR3nt: TGTGCCAGCAGTTCCCTAATAGACAGAAACTATGGCTACACCTTC

v_gene: TRBV2
abundance: many
d_gene: -
j_gene: TRBJ1-1
CDR3aa: CASSVGPGSEAFF
CDR3nt: TGTGCCAGCAGTGTGGGGCCGGGCTCTGAAGCTTTCTTT

v_gene: TRBV30
abundance: -
d_gene: TRBD2
j_gene: TRBJ2-3
CDR3aa: CAWSGLAGITDTQYF
CDR3nt: TGTGCCTGGAGTGGGCTAGCGGGAATCACAGATACGCAGTATTTT

v_gene: TRBV5-1
abundance: medium-sized
d_gene: TRBD1
j_gene: TRBJ1-5
CDR3aa: CASSVEGAGNQPQHF
CDR3nt: TGCGCCAGCAGCGTTGAGGGGGCGGGCAATCAGCCCCAGCATTTT

v_gene: TRBV20-1
abundance: medium-sized
d_gene: -
j_gene: TRBJ1-6
CDR3aa: CSASRGSANSPLHF
CDR3nt: TGCAGTGCTTCGAGAGGGTCAGCAAATTCACCCCTCCACTTT

v_gene: TRBV24-1
abundance: medium-sized
d_gene: -
j_gene: TRBJ1-2
CDR3aa: CATSLSQREGYTF
CDR3nt: TGTGCCACCAGTCTATCACAACGGGAAGGCTACACCTTC

v_gene: TRBV9
abundance: -
d_gene: -
j_gene: TRBJ1-1
CDR3aa: CASSVGPGQGTEAFF
CDR3nt: TGTGCCAGCAGCGTAGGTCCGGGGCAGGGTACTGAAGCTTTCTTT

v_gene: TRBV12-3/TRBV12-4
abundance: medium-sized
d_gene: -
j_gene: TRBJ1-5
CDR3aa: CASSPFSGARHQPQHF
CDR3nt: TGTGCCAGCAGTCCCTTTAGCGGGGCGCGCCATCAGCCCCAGCATTTT

v_gene: TRBV24-1
abundance: many
d_gene: -
j_gene: TRBJ2-6
CDR3aa: CATSDLQTGTGANVLTF
CDR3nt: TGTGCCACCAGTGATTTGCAAACAGGGACTGGGGCCAACGTCCTGACTTTC

v_gene: TRBV18
abundance: many
d_gene: TRBD1
j_gene: TRBJ1-1
CDR3aa: CASSDGQGVEAFF
CDR3nt: TGTGCCAGCTCAGACGGACAGGGGGTCGAAGCTTTCTTT

v_gene: TRBV18
abundance: medium-sized
d_gene: -
j_gene: TRBJ1-4
CDR3aa: CASSRGDGQNEKLFF
CDR3nt: TGTGCCAGCTCAAGAGGGGACGGACAGAATGAAAAACTGTTTTTT

v_gene: TRBV29-1
abundance: medium-sized
d_gene: -
j_gene: TRBJ2-3
CDR3aa: CSVDNRDTQYF
CDR3nt: TGCAGCGTTGACAATCGAGATACGCAGTATTTT

v_gene: TRBV7-8
abundance: many
d_gene: -
j_gene: TRBJ1-5
CDR3aa: CASSSVGGGSNQPQHF
CDR3nt: TGTGCCAGCAGCTCCGTAGGTGGGGGTAGCAATCAGCCCCAGCATTTT

v_gene: TRBV9
abundance: many
d_gene: -
j_gene: TRBJ2-5
CDR3aa: CASSVESSEETQYF
CDR3nt: TGTGCCAGCAGCGTAGAATCTAGCGAAGAGACCCAGTACTTC

v_gene: TRBV7-8
abundance: medium-sized
d_gene: -
j_gene: TRBJ2-2
CDR3aa: CASSLSSADTGELFF
CDR3nt: TGTGCCAGCAGCTTATCTAGCGCCGACACCGGGGAGCTGTTTTTT

v_gene: TRBV24-1
abundance: -
d_gene: -
j_gene: TRBJ2-2
CDR3aa: CATSDILSELFF
CDR3nt: TGTGCCACCAGTGATATACTCTCGGAGCTGTTTTTT

v_gene: TRBV6-5
abundance: medium-sized
d_gene: -
j_gene: TRBJ1-1
CDR3aa: CASSPEVWGRNTEAFF
CDR3nt: TGTGCCAGCAGCCCCGAAGTATGGGGAAGGAACACTGAAGCTTTCTTT

v_gene: TRBV29-1
abundance: many
d_gene: -
j_gene: TRBJ2-1
CDR3aa: CSMRRPYNEQFF
CDR3nt: TGCAGCATGAGAAGGCCCTACAATGAGCAGTTCTTC